The 22 T cell receptor beta chains below come from one sample, sequenced in a study of HIV-infected patients and healthy controls. TCRdb reanalysed the 5' RACE reads using MiXCR and keeps one entry per CDR3 protein. Of 60,000 to 70,000 distinct CDR3 sequences in the sample, 15% to 20% were seen once. Sequences were obtained from CD4+ T cells from blood. The receptors originated from a human donor in good health.

The V call is TRBV6-5, the J call TRBJ1-5; TRBD1 matches 7 bases. V trimming: 6 bases; J trimming: 0 bases; junction bases outside the gene matches: 8. CDR1 and CDR2 from the germline V gene are MNHEY and SVGAGI. The CDR3 totals 16 residues. Written as DNA, the CDR3 is TGTGCCAGCAGCTTACAGGGGCCTTATAGCAATCAGCCCCAGCATTTT. This sequence encodes CASSLQGPYSNQPQHF.

In this sample, this clonotype turned up many times. The rearrangement joins TRBV6-5 to TRBJ1-6, with unresolved D. V dropped 0 bases and J dropped 10 bases, with 7 bases sitting between them. CDR1 and CDR2 (germline): MNHEY, SVGAGI. This CDR3 has 13 amino acids. This chain's CDR3 is CASSYSRVSPLHF. The DNA for the CDR3 is TGTGCCAGCAGTTACTCTCGTGTGTCACCCCTCCACTTT.

This clonotype has only a few counts. This chain uses TRBV29-1 with TRBJ2-7; TRBD1 agrees at 8 bases. With V trimmed by 1 base and J by 5 bases, 7 bases remained unmatched. CDR1 SQVTM and CDR2 ANQGSEA come from the germline V gene. The CDR3 totals 14 residues. CDR3 nucleotides: TGCAGCGTTGAAGTGGACAGGGCTAGCCACGAGCAGTACTTC. The encoded protein is CSVEVDRASHEQYF.

This clonotype has a single count. The genes are TRBV19 and TRBJ2-2, with 7 bases aligning to TRBD1. Per germline, CDR1 LNHDA and CDR2 SQIVND (reference sequence). CDR3 length: 15 residues. V lost 3 bases, J lost 6 bases, and 7 bases stayed unmatched. In DNA, the CDR3 is TGTGCCAGTAGTATGGGCAGGGGGAAGGCCGGGGAGCTGTTTTTT. Its translation: CASSMGRGKAGELFF. Full variable domain (missing parts from reference TRBV19 and TRBJ2-2): DGGITQSPKYLFRKEGQNVTLSCEQNLNHDAMYWYRQDPGQGLRLIYYSQIVNDFQKGDIAEGYSVSREKKESFPLTVTSAQKNPTAFYLCASSMGRGKAGELFFGEGSRLTVL.

This clonotype was recorded at least ten times. The V and J genes are TRBV3-1 and TRBJ1-1; D is perhaps TRBD1 (5 bases). This CDR3 region has 14 residues. Per the germline V gene, CDR1 is LGHDT and CDR2 is YNNKEL (reference sequence). Trimming pared 6 bases from V and 3 bases from J, leaving 14 bases between. CDR3 residues: CASRRSEGDTEAFF. The CDR3 region has the DNA TGTGCCAGCAGGCGCTCAGAAGGGGACACTGAAGCTTTCTTT.

This clonotype was seen more than once but under ten times. The chain recombines TRBV6-5 with TRBJ1-2; possibly TRBD1 for D (5 bases). Trimming took off 2 bases at V and 4 bases at J, with 17 bases between the two ends. In germline, CDR1 is MNHEY, CDR2 SVGAGI. CDR3 length equals 16 residues. The CDR3 DNA reads as TGTGCCAGCAGTTACGTAAGGACGGGCGGGGGCTATGGCTACACCTTC. Its protein is CASSYVRTGGGYGYTF.

This clonotype was counted ten times or more. The chain employs TRBV4-2 and TRBJ1-3; TRBD1 is a possible D gene (6 bases). Trimming took 0 bases from V and 3 from J, leaving 9 bases between them. This CDR3 comprises 15 residues. Germline V lookup: CDR1 LGHNA, CDR2 YNFKEQ. This CDR3 is CASSQEHRVGNTIYF. In nucleotides, the CDR3 is TGTGCCAGCAGCCAAGAACACAGGGTTGGAAACACCATATATTTT.

This clonotype was recorded at least ten times. The rearrangement links TRBV9 to TRBJ1-5, with a possible D match to TRBD1 (5 bases). Germline-derived CDR1 and CDR2 are SGDLS and YYNGEE. The ends were cut back, 10 bases at V and 4 bases at J, with 18 bases in the middle. The CDR3 is 14 amino acids. CDR3 bases: TGTGCCCGTACCACAGGAATTACAAATCAGCCCCAGCATTTT. The encoded protein is CARTTGITNQPQHF.

This clonotype was counted only a few times. The V and J genes are TRBV6-6 and TRBJ2-3, with D perhaps TRBD2 (6 bases). V lost 6 bases to trimming and J lost 5 bases, with 18 bases between them. Per the germline V gene, CDR1 is MNHNY and CDR2 is SVGAGI (reference sequence). This CDR3 is built from 15 residues. The CDR3 region is CASSSGQNLVDTQYF. The CDR3 coding sequence is TGTGCCAGCAGCAGCGGGCAGAACCTGGTAGATACGCAGTATTTT.

There are a few counts of this clonotype. The chain uses TRBV10-2 and TRBJ2-5; D ambiguous. The V end lost 3 bases, the J end lost 1 base, and 6 bases lay between the germline ends. Germline V gene lookup returns CDR1 WSHSY and CDR2 SAAADI. The CDR3 is made up of 13 amino acids. CDR3 in DNA: TGCGCCAGCAGTGATCCAGGCCAAGAGACCCAGTACTTC. It yields the protein CASSDPGQETQYF.

The chain joins TRBV7-9 to TRBJ2-7, with 9 bases fitting TRBD1. This CDR3 spans 14 amino acids. Germline CDR1 SEHNR, CDR2 FQNEAQ (reference sequence). The V segment lost 5 bases and the J segment 4 bases; nucleotides outside the gene matches: 6. CDR3 region: CASSLGTGKYEQYF. DNA of the CDR3: TGTGCCAGCAGCCTAGGGACAGGGAAGTACGAGCAGTACTTC.

There are many counts of this clonotype. This rearrangement joins TRBV13 to TRBJ2-5; a weak D match, TRBD2 (7 bases). Between the trimmed V and J ends, which lost 5 bases and 5 bases, there was a span of 18 bases. Germline V gives CDR1 PRHDT, CDR2 FYEKMQ (reference sequence). The CDR3 sequence is 15 residues long. CDR3 loop: CASSTLGGPGETQYF. For the CDR3, the DNA is TGTGCCAGCAGCACACTCGGGGGGCCAGGGGAGACCCAGTACTTC.

This clonotype was detected only a few times. The DNA for the CDR3 is TGCGCCAGCAGCTTACAGGGTAACCCCTCAGATACGCAGTATTTT. Encoded protein: CASSLQGNPSDTQYF. The chain is built from TRBV5-1 and TRBJ2-3, with D maybe TRBD1 (6 bases). Trimming took 2 bases from V and 4 from J, leaving 14 bases between them. This CDR3 contains 15 residues. CDR1 is SGHRS, CDR2 YFSETQ, per germline. Full variable domain (remainder filled in from reference TRBV5-1 and TRBJ2-3): KAGVTQTPRYLIKTRGQQVTLSCSPISGHRSVSWYQQTPGQGLQFLFEYFSETQRNKGNFPGRFSGRQFSNSRSEMNVSTLELGDSALYLCASSLQGNPSDTQYFGPGTRLTVL.

This clonotype was observed a few times. V and J are TRBV6-4 and TRBJ1-1; 8 bases match TRBD1. The germline CDR1 and CDR2 sequences are MRHNA and SNTAGT. V shed 6 bases and J 1 base; nucleotides not matched to a gene: 4. The CDR3 extends over 14 amino acids. CDR3 bases: TGTGCCAGCAGACGGGACAGGACGAACACTGAAGCTTTCTTT. It yields the protein CASRRDRTNTEAFF.

This clonotype was recorded a few times. DNA of the CDR3: TGTGCCAGCAAACGGGAGGCTGTGGAGACCCAGTACTTC. Amino acid sequence: CASKREAVETQYF. The chain uses TRBV6-5 and TRBJ2-5; 7 nucleotides match TRBD2. V shed 7 bases, J shed 5 bases, and the junction held 7 bases outside the gene matches. CDR1 is MNHEY, CDR2 SVGAGI, per germline. The CDR3 spans 13 residues.

The rearrangement uses TRBV20-1 and TRBJ1-2; D is possibly TRBD1 (5 bases). The length of the CDR3 is 14 residues. Germline V gives CDR1 DFQATT, CDR2 SNEGSKA (reference sequence). With 5 bases removed from V and 2 bases from J, the gap between germline ends came to 15 bases. Here the CDR3 reads CSAAMLRDNYGYTF. The CDR3 DNA is TGCAGTGCTGCAATGCTCCGGGACAACTATGGCTACACCTTC.

This chain uses TRBV29-1 with TRBJ1-2; D is ambiguous. Germline V gene sequence: CDR1 SQVTM, CDR2 ANQGSEA. The CDR3 sequence is 11 residues long. V lost 3 bases and J 5 bases, leaving 7 bases between the germline ends. The CDR3 spells CSVDSRYGYTF. CDR3 sequence (DNA): TGCAGCGTTGATTCCAGATATGGCTACACCTTC.

The CDR3 is CASSRGLAGWLDTQYF. The CDR3 DNA is TGTGCCAGCAGCCGAGGACTAGCGGGATGGCTAGATACGCAGTATTTT. The chain couples TRBV5-6 to TRBJ2-3; 12 bases are a match to TRBD2. After removal of 4 bases from V and 5 bases from J, the junction contained 8 bases not matched to a gene. Germline loops: CDR1 SGHDT, CDR2 YYEEEE. The length of the CDR3 is 16 residues.

This clonotype occurred a few times. The chain is built from TRBV5-1 and TRBJ2-7; 7 bases match TRBD1. The CDR3 length is 12 residues. Unmatched junction bases numbered 2, after V lost 2 bases and J lost 6 bases. Looked up from germline, CDR1 is SGHRS and CDR2 is YFSETQ. CDR3 sequence reads: CASSFDRVEQYF. The CDR3 nucleotides are TGCGCCAGCAGCTTTGACAGGGTCGAGCAGTACTTC.

This chain joins TRBV20-1 and TRBJ2-7, with 11 bases matching TRBD2. Germline values: CDR1 DFQATT, CDR2 SNEGSKA (reference sequence). The V and J ends lost 6 bases and 7 bases, in that order; junction bases with no gene match: 11. CDR3 size: 14 residues. The CDR3 spells CSATLTSGNWEQYF. The CDR3 DNA sequence: TGCAGTGCCACTCTGACTAGCGGGAATTGGGAGCAGTACTTC.

This clonotype was seen at least ten times. The gene calls are TRBV4-1 and TRBJ2-7, with D uncertain. Germline lookup yields CDR1 MGHRA and CDR2 YSYEKL. Trimming pared 9 bases from V and 3 bases from J, leaving 36 bases between. This CDR3 has 20 amino acids. In DNA, the CDR3 is TGCGCCAGTTCGGGCAGGCAAGCAAGTATCCCAAAAAGACCTGGCTACGAGCAGTACTTC. This gives the protein CASSGRQASIPKRPGYEQYF.

This clonotype was detected ten times or more. One junction end does not reproduce the germline sequence, and a read error may be involved. The chain carries TRBV6-1 and TRBJ2-3, with 14 bases fitting TRBD2. The CDR3 totals 15 residues. CDR1 MNHNS and CDR2 SASEGT come from the germline V gene. CDR3 nucleotide sequence: TGCGGCACCGGGACTAGCGGGAGTTTCACAGATACGCAGTATTTT. Its protein is CGTGTSGSFTDTQYF.